Listed below are T cell receptor beta chains from one sample, sequenced in a study of identical twins. Each CDR3 protein is one row after TCRdb ran MiXCR on the 5' RACE reads. The table shows over 500,000 distinct CDR3 sequences, with roughly 21% occurring only once. The sample was also reused in another study, on T cells expressing NK-cell markers.

The material sequenced was CD4+ T cells sorted from blood. The receptors here all came from a woman between 18 and 29 years old in good health. The CDR3 runs from the conserved cysteine through the conserved F or W. A D gene is named only where the DNA matches it firmly. For some rows the clone size is stated as once, few or many, or as a class when expanded; others skip it.

CDR3: CASSKGSPGLAGDYEQYF; DNA: TGTGCCAGCAGCAAGGGGTCGCCTGGACTAGCGGGAGACTACGAGCAGTACTTC; J: TRBJ2-7; D: TRBD2; V: TRBV14; size: many
CDR3: CSARDLSTGENSPLHF; DNA: TGCAGTGCTAGAGATCTATCGACAGGGGAAAATTCACCCCTCCACTTT; J: TRBJ1-6; D: TRBD1; V: TRBV20-1; size: .
CDR3: CASSFGDRAYEQYF; DNA: TGTGCCAGCAGCTTCGGGGACAGAGCCTACGAGCAGTACTTC; J: TRBJ2-7; D: TRBD1; V: TRBV5-6; size: .
CDR3: CASSLTEHTGELFF; DNA: TGTGCCAGCAGTTTGACGGAGCACACCGGGGAGCTGTTTTTT; J: TRBJ2-2; D: .; V: TRBV6-5; size: .
CDR3: CSVETPRRNEQFF; DNA: TGCAGCGTTGAAACCCCCCGGAGGAATGAGCAGTTCTTC; J: TRBJ2-1; D: .; V: TRBV29-1; size: .
CDR3: CASSRGGSPPYNEQFF; DNA: TGTGCCAGCAGCCGGGGGGGGAGCCCTCCCTACAATGAGCAGTTCTTC; J: TRBJ2-1; D: TRBD2; V: TRBV7-2; size: few
CDR3: CSARAAGGWDTEAFF; DNA: TGCAGTGCTAGAGCGGCAGGGGGGTGGGACACTGAAGCTTTCTTT; J: TRBJ1-1; D: TRBD1; V: TRBV20-1; size: few
CDR3: CASNLGQGYEQYF; DNA: TGTGCCAGCAACCTGGGACAGGGCTACGAGCAGTACTTC; J: TRBJ2-7; D: TRBD1; V: TRBV12-3/TRBV12-4; size: few
CDR3: CASSLSHMGATNYGYTF; DNA: TGTGCCAGCAGCCTCTCCCATATGGGCGCGACCAACTATGGCTACACCTTC; J: TRBJ1-2; D: .; V: TRBV3-1; size: few
CDR3: CSASRDQGGTQYF; DNA: TGCAGTGCTAGCCGGGACCAAGGTGGGACCCAGTACTTC; J: TRBJ2-5; D: .; V: TRBV20-1; size: .
CDR3: CASSLVPTRGDEQFF; DNA: TGCGCCAGCAGCTTGGTTCCGACCCGGGGGGATGAGCAGTTCTTC; J: TRBJ2-1; D: TRBD2; V: TRBV5-1; size: .
CDR3: CASSHERAPREFF; DNA: TGTGCCAGCAGCCACGAAAGGGCCCCGAGGGAGTTCTTC; J: TRBJ2-1; D: .; V: TRBV5-6; size: .
CDR3: CASGATGTDTQYF; DNA: TGTGCCAGCGGTGCTACAGGGACAGATACGCAGTATTTT; J: TRBJ2-3; D: .; V: TRBV12-3/TRBV12-4; size: few
CDR3: CASSFQLLAGGPLSLEEQFF; DNA: TGTGCCAGCAGCTTCCAACTGCTAGCGGGAGGCCCCCTCTCTTTAGAGGAGCAGTTCTTC; J: TRBJ2-1; D: TRBD2; V: TRBV11-1; size: .
CDR3: CASRTRNGETEAFF; DNA: TGCGCCAGCAGAACCCGCAACGGAGAAACTGAAGCTTTCTTT; J: TRBJ1-1; D: .; V: TRBV5-1; size: few
CDR3: CASSPHGSGRFF; DNA: TGTGCCAGCAGCCCCCACGGGTCAGGGCGGTTCTTC; J: TRBJ2-1; D: .; V: TRBV3-1; size: .
CDR3: CASSFEGVRNTIYF; DNA: TGTGCCAGCAGTTTTGAGGGCGTCCGGAACACCATATATTTT; J: TRBJ1-3; D: .; V: TRBV12-3/TRBV12-4; size: .
CDR3: CASSHKQLNTEAFF; DNA: TGCGCCAGCAGCCACAAACAGCTGAACACTGAAGCTTTCTTT; J: TRBJ1-1; D: .; V: TRBV5-1; size: .
CDR3: CASRGQGHYGYTF; DNA: TGTGCCAGCAGGGGACAGGGCCACTATGGCTACACCTTC; J: TRBJ1-2; D: TRBD1; V: TRBV12-3/TRBV12-4; size: .
CDR3: CASSPTTGRWNVQYF; DNA: TGTGCCAGCAGTCCAACGACAGGGAGGTGGAACGTTCAGTACTTC; J: TRBJ2-4; D: .; V: TRBV28; size: .
CDR3: CASSSVNWGGYTF; DNA: TGTGCCAGCAGCTCGGTGAACTGGGGTGGCTACACCTTC; J: TRBJ1-2; D: .; V: TRBV12-3/TRBV12-4; size: .
CDR3: CASRAQGVGNQPQHF; DNA: TGTGCCAGCAGGGCCCAGGGAGTAGGAAATCAGCCCCAGCATTTT; J: TRBJ1-5; D: .; V: TRBV6-1; size: .
CDR3: CASSEGHQPQHF; DNA: TGCGCCAGCAGTGAAGGTCATCAGCCCCAGCATTTT; J: TRBJ1-5; D: .; V: TRBV10-1; size: .
CDR3: CASRPRVSNEKLFF; DNA: TGTGCCAGTCGGCCCCGGGTATCCAATGAAAAACTGTTTTTT; J: TRBJ1-4; D: .; V: TRBV2; size: .
CDR3: CASSVRQGNEKLFF; DNA: TGTGCCAGCAGCGTGAGACAGGGTAATGAAAAACTGTTTTTT; J: TRBJ1-4; D: TRBD1; V: TRBV7-9; size: .
CDR3: CSAVGQVSYEQYF; DNA: TGCAGTGCTGTGGGACAGGTATCCTACGAGCAGTACTTC; J: TRBJ2-7; D: TRBD1; V: TRBV20-1; size: few
CDR3: CASSLQGRVQYF; DNA: TGCGCCAGCAGCCTACAGGGAAGAGTGCAGTACTTC; J: TRBJ2-7; D: .; V: TRBV10-1; size: few
CDR3: CSAPGHGSDEQFF; DNA: TGCAGCGCCCCCGGACATGGGAGCGATGAGCAGTTCTTC; J: TRBJ2-1; D: .; V: TRBV29-1; size: many